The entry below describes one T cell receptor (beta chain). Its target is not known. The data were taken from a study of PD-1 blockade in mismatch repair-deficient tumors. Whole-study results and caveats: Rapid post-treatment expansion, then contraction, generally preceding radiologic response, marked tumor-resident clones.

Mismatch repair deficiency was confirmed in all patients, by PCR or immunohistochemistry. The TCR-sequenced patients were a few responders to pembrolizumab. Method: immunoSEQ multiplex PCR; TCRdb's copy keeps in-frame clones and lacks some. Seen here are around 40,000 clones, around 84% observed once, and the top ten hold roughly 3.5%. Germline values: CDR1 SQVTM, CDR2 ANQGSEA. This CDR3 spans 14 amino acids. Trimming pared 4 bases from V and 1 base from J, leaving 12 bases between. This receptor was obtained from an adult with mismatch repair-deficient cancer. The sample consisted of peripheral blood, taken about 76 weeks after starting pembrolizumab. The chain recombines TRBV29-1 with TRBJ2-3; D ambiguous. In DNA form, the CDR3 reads TGCAGCGTTGTCAGAACAGATCGCACAGATACGCAGTATTTT. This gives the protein CSVVRTDRTDTQYF.